Below, 32 T cell receptor beta chains from the same sample are listed, as sequenced in a study of blood T cell repertoires in COVID-19. Sequenced by immunoSEQ multiplex PCR; TCRdb stores in-frame clones only, minus some. The table has about 170,000 clones, around 82% seen once; the top ten hold around 7%. The specimen was peripheral blood. Receptors were obtained from an elderly man with COVID-19, enrolled during active disease.

The chain is built from TRBV28 and TRBJ1-4; D unclear. V lost 2 bases to trimming and J lost 9 bases, with 13 bases between them. CDR3 length equals 14 residues. CDR1 and CDR2 from the germline V gene are MDHEN and SYDVKM. The CDR3 DNA reads TGTGCCAGCAGTTTAGACACTGTCACGAAAAAACTGTTTTTT. Translation: CASSLDTVTKKLFF.

V usage is TRBV11-3 and J usage is TRBJ1-1, with a possible D match to TRBD1 (6 bases). The V gene's germline CDR1 is SGHNT and CDR2 YENEEA. The CDR3 consists of 14 residues. With 5 bases removed from V and 3 bases from J, the gap between germline ends came to 13 bases. In DNA, the CDR3 is TGTGCCAGCAGCCTCAGGGGTTTCGACACTGAAGCTTTCTTT. Translation gives CASSLRGFDTEAFF.

This clone has more than one count but fewer than ten. The chain joins TRBV19 to TRBJ1-2, with 8 positions matching TRBD1. Germline values: CDR1 LNHDA, CDR2 SQIVND (reference sequence). Trimming took 7 bases from V and 6 from J; bases not matched to a gene: 7. The CDR3 contains 13 residues. The DNA for the CDR3 is TGTGCCAGTACTAATACAGGGGGACATGGCTACACCTTC. This codes for CASTNTGGHGYTF.

The rearrangement links TRBV3-1 (or the pseudogene TRBV3-2) to TRBJ2-5; a possible D gene is TRBD2 (6 bases). The CDR3 runs 13 residues. Germline-derived CDR1 and CDR2 are LGHDT and YNNKEL (reference sequence). The V and J ends lost 4 bases and 1 base respectively, with 7 bases between them. In nucleotides, the CDR3 is TGTGCCAGCAGCCGGGACTTCCAAGAGACCCAGTACTTC. Its protein product is CASSRDFQETQYF.

This chain uses TRBV9 with TRBJ1-6; 8 bases map to TRBD1. The germline V gene encodes CDR1 SGDLS and CDR2 YYNGEE. Losses at the gene ends were 0 bases for V and 7 bases for J; bases not matched to a gene: 3. The CDR3 consists of 15 residues. The CDR3 bases are TGTGCCAGCAGCGTAGGGCGGACAGGGAATTCACCCCTCCACTTT. It yields the protein CASSVGRTGNSPLHF. Complete variable domain (other parts from reference TRBV9 and TRBJ1-6): DSGVTQTPKHLITATGQRVTLRCSPRSGDLSVYWYQQSLDQGLQFLIQYYNGEERAKGNILERFSAQQFPDLHSELNLSSLELGDSALYFCASSVGRTGNSPLHFGNGTRLTVT.

The V gene is TRBV6-5, the J gene TRBJ2-7, with 13 positions matching TRBD2. Germline V gene data show CDR1 as MNHEY and CDR2 as SVGAGI. The CDR3 spans 16 residues. The V segment lost 2 bases and the J segment 1 base; nucleotides outside the gene matches: 2. The CDR3, as DNA: TGTGCCAGCAGTTACCGGGGACTAGCGGGGTCCTACGAGCAGTACTTC. As protein: CASSYRGLAGSYEQYF.

The V call is TRBV19, the J call TRBJ1-4; D gene uncertain. The V and J ends lost 6 bases and 0 bases respectively, with 8 bases between them. This CDR3 has 14 residues. CDR1 is LNHDA, CDR2 SQIVND, per germline (reference sequence). This chain's CDR3 is CASRGVATNEKLFF. The CDR3, as DNA: TGTGCCAGTAGAGGAGTTGCAACTAATGAAAAACTGTTTTTT.

The chain links TRBV18 to TRBJ1-5; D unclear. The germline CDR1 and CDR2 sequences are KGHSH and LQKENI. V shed 3 bases and J shed 6 bases, with 12 bases lying between them. The length of the CDR3 is 14 residues. As DNA, the CDR3 is TGTGCCAGCTCACCGCCGGCGGTGACTCAGCCCCAGCATTTT. Translation gives CASSPPAVTQPQHF.

In its sample, this clone was seen a few times. The gene calls are TRBV19 and TRBJ1-1; unclear D gene. Germline loops: CDR1 LNHDA, CDR2 SQIVND (reference sequence). CDR3 length: 15 residues. The V gene lost 5 bases and the J gene lost 6 bases, with 19 bases spanning the gap. The CDR3: CASSPLAMGNAEAFF. For the CDR3, the DNA is TGTGCCAGTAGTCCGCTAGCTATGGGAAACGCTGAAGCTTTCTTT.

The chain employs TRBV7-9 and TRBJ1-1; a possible D gene is TRBD1 (6 bases). In germline, CDR1 is SEHNR, CDR2 FQNEAQ (reference sequence). CDR3 size: 13 residues. Trimming removed 6 bases at V and 9 bases at J, with 17 bases between. The CDR3 spells CASRRDTVQKAFF. CDR3 DNA sequence: TGTGCCAGCAGAAGGGACACCGTCCAAAAAGCTTTCTTT.

CDR3: CASSLGTAAYGYTF. The CDR3 DNA follows: TGTGCCAGCAGCTTAGGTACAGCCGCCTATGGCTACACCTTC. V is TRBV5-4 and J is TRBJ1-2; no definite D call. V lost 2 bases and J 4 bases, leaving 12 bases between the germline ends. Germline loops: CDR1 SGHNT, CDR2 YYREEE (reference sequence). The CDR3 sequence is 14 residues long.

This chain uses TRBV20-1 with TRBJ1-5; D call uncertain. Trimming took off 2 bases at V and 9 bases at J, with 8 bases between the two ends. Germline V gene data show CDR1 as DFQATT and CDR2 as SNEGSKA (reference sequence). This CDR3 contains 11 residues. The DNA of the CDR3 is TGCAGTGCTAGAAGCGCCGGGCCCCAGCATTTT. The encoded protein is CSARSAGPQHF.

V is TRBV11-3 and J is TRBJ2-7, with 8 bases that match TRBD1. There are 12 residues in the CDR3. V was clipped by 5 bases and J by 5 bases; unmatched bases: 2. CDR1 and CDR2 (germline): SGHNT, YENEEA. Here the CDR3 DNA reads TGTGCCAGCAGCCGGACAGGGAACGAGCAGTACTTC. Residues: CASSRTGNEQYF.

The chain employs TRBV3-1 (or the pseudogene TRBV3-2) and TRBJ2-2; 8 bases are a match to TRBD1. V was pared by 0 bases and J by 4 bases, with 13 bases of the junction left unmatched. This CDR3 is built from 19 residues. The germline V gene has CDR1 LGHDT and CDR2 YNNKEL (reference sequence). CDR3 DNA sequence: TGTGCCAGCAGCCAAGATAGGGCAGGGGGCGATTCCGGCACCGGGGAGCTGTTTTTT. This gives the protein CASSQDRAGGDSGTGELFF.

This chain links TRBV7-2 with TRBJ2-5; 7 nucleotides align to TRBD1. V lost 1 base and J lost 5; bases outside the gene matches: 7. This CDR3 is built from 15 residues. CDR1 is SGHTA, CDR2 FQGNSA, per germline. CDR3: CASSLDRGVWETQYF. As DNA, the CDR3 is TGTGCCAGCAGCTTAGACAGGGGAGTGTGGGAGACCCAGTACTTC.

The chain joins TRBV7-9 to TRBJ2-3; 7 bases match TRBD1. The trim removed 2 bases at V and 0 bases at J, leaving 5 bases unmatched. Germline CDR1 SEHNR, CDR2 FQNEAQ (reference sequence). CDR3 length: 16 amino acids. CDR3 nucleotides: TGTGCCAGCAGCTTACAAGGGACAGCTAGCACAGATACGCAGTATTTT. This translates into CASSLQGTASTDTQYF.

Turning to this clone: At one boundary the junction diverges from the germline segment, which might be a read error. The rearrangement links TRBV5-1 to TRBJ2-3; tentative D call: TRBD1 (6 bases). In germline, CDR1 is SGHRS, CDR2 YFSETQ. The CDR3 extends over 14 amino acids. The CDR3 nucleotides are TGCGCCAGCACCTTGGACAGAAGCACAGATACGCAGTATTTT. As protein: CASTLDRSTDTQYF.

The chain combines TRBV7-9 with TRBJ1-2, with 7 bases fitting TRBD1. Germline V gene lookup returns CDR1 SEHNR and CDR2 FQNEAQ (reference sequence). There are 14 residues in the CDR3. V was clipped by 3 bases and J by 5 bases; unmatched bases: 6. This CDR3 reads CASSFDRAGYGYTF. The CDR3, as DNA: TGTGCCAGCAGCTTTGACAGGGCTGGGTATGGCTACACCTTC.

The rearrangement uses TRBV11-3 and TRBJ2-7, with TRBD1 identical over 10 bases. Unmatched junction bases numbered 9, after V lost 6 bases and J lost 4 bases. This CDR3 comprises 15 residues. Germline CDR1 is SGHNT and CDR2 is YENEEA. The chain's CDR3 is CASSPGQGNYYEQYF. CDR3 DNA: TGTGCCAGCAGTCCGGGACAGGGGAATTATTACGAGCAGTACTTC.

This clone has only a few counts. This chain joins TRBV24-1 and TRBJ2-7; 7 nucleotides agree with TRBD2. Germline-derived CDR1 and CDR2 are KGHDR and SFDVKD. Trimming at V came to 8 bases and at J to 7 bases, leaving 10 bases not matched to a gene. The CDR3 sequence is 13 residues long. Here the CDR3 reads CATKGLIAGEQYF. The CDR3 DNA follows: TGTGCCACCAAGGGACTAATCGCGGGGGAGCAGTACTTC.

This clone has only a few counts. The chain links TRBV11-2 to TRBJ1-1, with a tentative D call TRBD1 (6 bases). V was clipped by 10 bases and J by 5 bases, with 23 bases between them. The CDR3 is 15 amino acids. Germline loops: CDR1 SGHAT, CDR2 FQNNGV. CDR3 sequence: CATRYRVRVETEAFF. CDR3 DNA sequence: TGTGCCACCCGATACAGGGTGCGAGTGGAAACTGAAGCTTTCTTT.

Concerning this clone: The DNA is left out, because the CDR3 cannot be placed on it with certainty; the CDR3 is given as TCRdb lists it. The V and J genes are TRBV5-5 and TRBJ1-6. Germline V gene data show CDR1 as SGHKS and CDR2 as YYEKEE (reference sequence). The CDR3 totals 13 residues, both ends included. CDR3 in amino acids: CASSLAVGVGSHF.

The chain has TRBV7-9 and TRBJ2-7; 9 bases map to TRBD1. The ends lost 5 bases at V and 0 bases at J; junction bases unmatched: 8. CDR1 is SEHNR, CDR2 FQNEAQ, per germline (reference sequence). The length of the CDR3 is 16 residues. Here the CDR3 reads CASSPAGTGYSYEQYF. CDR3 DNA: TGTGCCAGCAGCCCCGCGGGGACAGGGTACTCCTACGAGCAGTACTTC.

This clone showed up just a few times. The chain has TRBV4-2 and TRBJ1-1; D gene ambiguous. V shed 0 bases and J shed 6 bases, with 11 bases lying between them. From germline, CDR1 is LGHNA and CDR2 YNFKEQ. This CDR3 is built from 14 residues. The DNA for the CDR3 is TGTGCCAGCAGCCAAGATTTCGGGGTAGCTGAAGCTTTCTTT. It specifies CASSQDFGVAEAFF.

The table lists this clone with a count of one. The chain couples TRBV4-1 to TRBJ2-4; D might be TRBD2 (5 bases). Trimming stripped 0 bases from V and 11 bases from J, with 11 bases between. From germline, CDR1 is MGHRA and CDR2 YSYEKL. The CDR3 contains 13 residues. CDR3 sequence (DNA): TGCGCCAGCAGCCAAGATCTGGAGGCAGTTCAGTACTTC. This encodes CASSQDLEAVQYF.

The V gene is TRBV19, the J gene TRBJ1-4; perhaps TRBD1 as D (5 bases). Germline V gene sequence: CDR1 LNHDA, CDR2 SQIVND (reference sequence). With 3 bases removed from V and 7 bases from J, the gap between germline ends came to 12 bases. This CDR3 region has 14 residues. The CDR3 region has the DNA TGTGCCAGTAGTATCGGGACTAGGGGTGAAAAACTGTTTTTT. This translates into CASSIGTRGEKLFF.

This clone has a single count. The gene calls are TRBV19 and TRBJ2-5, with 7 nucleotides matching TRBD1. This CDR3 region has 15 residues. The germline gives CDR1 LNHDA, CDR2 SQIVND (reference sequence). Trimming took 5 bases from V and 7 from J; bases not matched to a gene: 13. The CDR3 region is CASSGRQGHVGTQYF. CDR3 DNA sequence: TGTGCCAGTAGTGGACGACAGGGACACGTGGGGACCCAGTACTTC.

The rearrangement uses TRBV10-3 and TRBJ1-1; TRBD1 is a possible D gene (6 bases). The V end lost 11 bases, the J end lost 4 bases, and 17 bases lay between the germline ends. Looked up from germline, CDR1 is ENHRY and CDR2 is SYGVKD. CDR3 length: 13 residues. CDR3 DNA sequence: TGTGCCGTACACAGGGAGAGGGGCACTGAAGCTTTCTTT. Translating it yields CAVHRERGTEAFF.

The chain combines TRBV5-6 with TRBJ1-5; the D is unclear. Germline values: CDR1 SGHDT, CDR2 YYEEEE. With 2 bases removed from V and 0 bases from J, the gap between germline ends came to 6 bases. This CDR3 has 14 amino acids. The CDR3 DNA follows: TGTGCCAGCAGCTTACGCTATAGCAATCAGCCCCAGCATTTT. Amino acids: CASSLRYSNQPQHF.

V gene TRBV2 combines with J gene TRBJ1-2; 7 bases line up with TRBD1. Unmatched junction bases numbered 3, after V lost 4 bases and J lost 4 bases. Germline values: CDR1 SNHLY, CDR2 FYNNEI. The CDR3 has 13 amino acids. The CDR3 DNA is TGTGCCAGCAGTGGGGACAGCCCCTATGGCTACACCTTC. Translating gives CASSGDSPYGYTF.

The chain carries TRBV10-1 and TRBJ2-1, with TRBD2 matching 10 bases. CDR3 length equals 14 residues. The germline gives CDR1 WNHNN, CDR2 SYGVQD (reference sequence). With 7 bases clipped from V and 7 bases from J, the junction kept 7 bases outside the gene matches. The CDR3 nucleotides read TGCGCCAGCATCGGGGCTAGCGGGGGAAATGAGCAGTTCTTC. Amino acid sequence: CASIGASGGNEQFF.

This chain links TRBV5-3 with TRBJ2-2; 8 nucleotides line up with TRBD1. TRBV5-3 qualifies as an ORF whose function is uncertain. There are 14 residues in the CDR3. The V segment lost 5 bases and the J segment 7 bases; nucleotides outside the gene matches: 7. CDR3 loop: CARSLQGGCGELFF. The CDR3 bases are TGTGCCAGAAGTCTACAGGGGGGATGCGGGGAGCTGTTTTTT.